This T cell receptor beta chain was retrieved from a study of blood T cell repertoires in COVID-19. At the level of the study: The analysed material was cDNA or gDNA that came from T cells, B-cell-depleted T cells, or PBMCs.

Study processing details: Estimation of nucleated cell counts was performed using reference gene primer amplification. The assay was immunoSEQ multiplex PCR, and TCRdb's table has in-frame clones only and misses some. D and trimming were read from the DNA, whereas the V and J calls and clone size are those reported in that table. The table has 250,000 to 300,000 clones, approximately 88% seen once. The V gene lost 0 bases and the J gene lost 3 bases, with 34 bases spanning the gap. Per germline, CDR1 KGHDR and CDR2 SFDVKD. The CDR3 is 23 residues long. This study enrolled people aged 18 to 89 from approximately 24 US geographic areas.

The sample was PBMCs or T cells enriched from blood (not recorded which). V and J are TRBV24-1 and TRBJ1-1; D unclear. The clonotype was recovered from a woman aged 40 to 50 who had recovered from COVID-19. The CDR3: CATSDLVAKVGTAGNLWDTEAFF. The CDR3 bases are TGTGCCACCAGTGATTTGGTCGCTAAAGTGGGTACCGCCGGGAACCTATGGGACACTGAAGCTTTCTTT.